The rows below give T cell receptor beta chains drawn from one sample of a study of blood T cell repertoires in COVID-19. The table came from immunoSEQ multiplex PCR; TCRdb's copy has only in-frame clones and leaves some out. This table has about 190,000 clones, around 73% appearing once. Sequencing input: PBMCs or T cells enriched from blood (not recorded which). These receptors all stem from a woman aged 50 to 65 who had recovered from COVID-19. Both conserved end residues are part of each CDR3. The D gene is left open where the match is weak. For some rows the clone size is stated as once, few or many, or as a class when expanded; others skip it.

j_call clone_size d_call v_call cdr3_aa cdr3_nt
TRBJ2-3 NA NA TRBV4-3 CASSQDINQGTQYF TGCGCCAGCAGCCAAGATATAAACCAGGGTACGCAGTATTTT
TRBJ2-7 NA TRBD2 TRBV2 CASSEGLAGVNEQYF TGTGCCAGCAGTGAAGGACTAGCGGGAGTAAACGAGCAGTACTTC
TRBJ2-1 NA NA TRBV5-1 CASSLDGGVGNEQFF TGCGCCAGCAGCTTGGACGGGGGAGTGGGCAATGAGCAGTTCTTC
TRBJ1-2 few NA TRBV25-1 CASSEGVYGYTF TGTGCCAGCAGTGAAGGAGTCTATGGCTACACCTTC
TRBJ2-1 NA TRBD1 TRBV12-5 CASGTGGSYNEQFF TGTGCTAGTGGAACAGGGGGGTCCTACAATGAGCAGTTCTTC
TRBJ2-1 NA NA TRBV6-5 CASIDAAVPRREQFF TGTGCCAGCATCGATGCAGCGGTCCCGCGGCGGGAGCAGTTCTTC
TRBJ1-6 NA NA TRBV7-9 CASSLDSSYNSPLHF TGTGCCAGCAGCTTGGACAGCTCCTATAATTCACCCCTCCACTTT
TRBJ2-7 NA TRBD2 TRBV27 CASSSPGLAVRTLEQYF TGTGCCAGCAGTTCCCCGGGACTAGCTGTTCGAACTCTCGAGCAGTACTTC
TRBJ1-2 NA NA TRBV28 CASSTHPGRVDYGYTF TGTGCCAGCAGTACACACCCCGGCAGGGTCGACTATGGCTACACCTTC
TRBJ1-2 few NA TRBV29-1 CSVEWVGGTVYGYTF TGCAGCGTTGAATGGGTTGGAGGGACGGTCTATGGCTACACCTTC
TRBJ2-3 NA NA TRBV7-6 CASSLALSTDTQYF TGTGCCAGCAGCTTAGCGCTAAGCACAGATACGCAGTATTTT
TRBJ2-1 NA TRBD2 TRBV30 CAWSVRTSDNNEQFF TGTGCCTGGAGTGTCCGGACTAGCGACAACAATGAGCAGTTCTTC
TRBJ2-7 NA NA TRBV30 CAWRSKQGGYEQYF TGTGCCTGGAGATCGAAACAGGGAGGGTACGAGCAGTACTTC
TRBJ2-7 NA TRBD2 TRBV19 CASSPPGTRTYEQYF TGTGCCAGTAGTCCCCCCGGGACTAGGACCTACGAGCAGTACTTC
TRBJ2-2 NA NA TRBV4-3 CASSQELLSAGELFF TGCGCCAGCAGCCAAGAGTTGCTGTCAGCCGGGGAGCTGTTTTTT
TRBJ2-1 NA TRBD2 TRBV6-2/TRBV6-3 CASSYSIRTSGSGDEQFF TGTGCCAGCAGTTACTCAATTCGGACTAGCGGCTCAGGCGATGAGCAGTTCTTC
TRBJ2-3 NA NA TRBV20-1 CSASSSTDTQYF TGCAGTGCTAGTTCTAGTACAGATACGCAGTATTTT
TRBJ1-4 few NA TRBV3-1/TRBV3-2 CASSPGVKLFF TGTGCCAGCAGCCCGGGGGTAAAACTGTTTTTT
TRBJ1-2 NA TRBD1 TRBV5-4 CASSPGQGFDYGYTF TGTGCCAGCAGCCCGGGACAGGGCTTTGACTATGGCTACACCTTC
TRBJ2-2 NA TRBD1 TRBV18 CASSPTAGGSITGELFF TGTGCCAGCTCACCAACAGCAGGGGGCAGCATCACCGGGGAGCTGTTTTTT
TRBJ1-5 NA TRBD1 TRBV7-8 CASSLVIGGDQPQHF TGTGCCAGCAGCTTAGTGATAGGGGGCGATCAGCCCCAGCATTTT
TRBJ1-2 NA NA TRBV28 CATRDYLDGYTF TGTGCTACCAGGGATTATCTCGATGGCTACACCTTC
TRBJ2-7 NA NA TRBV10-3 CAIKYRDGYEQYF TGTGCCATCAAGTACAGGGACGGGTACGAGCAGTACTTC
TRBJ2-6 NA TRBD1 TRBV3-1/TRBV3-2 CASSQGRTGWTGANVLTF TGTGCCAGCAGCCAAGGCAGGACAGGGTGGACTGGGGCCAACGTCCTGACTTTC
TRBJ2-7 NA TRBD2 TRBV7-6 CASSPSGRGVYEQYF TGTGCCAGCAGCCCTAGCGGGAGAGGAGTCTACGAGCAGTACTTC
TRBJ2-1 few NA TRBV9 CASSVLPEASSYNEQFF TGTGCCAGCAGCGTTCTTCCGGAGGCCAGCTCCTACAATGAGCAGTTCTTC
TRBJ2-2 NA TRBD2 TRBV5-6 CASSPGLAGGPNSGELFF TGTGCCAGCAGCCCTGGGTTAGCGGGAGGGCCGAATTCCGGGGAGCTGTTTTTT
TRBJ2-1 few TRBD2 TRBV28 CASSHPLGLADNEQFF TGTGCCAGCAGTCACCCGTTGGGACTAGCGGACAATGAGCAGTTCTTC
TRBJ2-5 NA TRBD1 TRBV2 CASSPTGLRETQYF TGTGCCAGCAGTCCGACAGGGCTCCGAGAGACCCAGTACTTC
TRBJ2-7 once TRBD1 TRBV7-3 CASSPGQGKVGGHEQYF TGTGCCAGCAGCCCTGGACAGGGGAAAGTTGGCGGCCACGAGCAGTACTTC